This T cell receptor (beta chain) was observed in a study of cytomegalovirus exposure and HLA in healthy donors. With 60 Vbeta and 13 Jbeta primers, the PCR was carried out. Libraries were prepared by immunoSEQ multiplex PCR; TCRdb keeps only in-frame clonotypes and omits some of them. Of 100,000 to 150,000 clones in the sample, around 73% were seen once. This clone was seen a single time. Additional DNA sequences in this sample encode the identical CDR3. This CDR3 is 13 amino acids long. V lost 8 bases and J lost 2, with 12 bases in between. CDR1 and CDR2 from the germline V gene are WNHNN and SYGVQD (reference sequence).

V gene TRBV10-1 combines with J gene TRBJ1-2, with D perhaps TRBD1 (5 bases). Input material: PBMCs. The source is a man aged 55 to 70 in good health and CMV-seropositive. CDR3 sequence (DNA): TGCGCCAGCTCCCCCGGGGGAAACTATGGCTACACCTTC. This sequence encodes CASSPGGNYGYTF.